Detailed here is one TCR beta chain. Its antigen is currently unknown. Each CDR3 protein gets one entry after TCRdb re-called the 5' RACE reads with MiXCR. The sample shows over 400,000 distinct CDR3 sequences, less than 25% of them seen only once. Germline V CDR1 and CDR2: SGHRS, YFSETQ. The V gene end was trimmed by 0 bases and the J gene end by 0 bases; junction bases not matched to a gene: 7. CDR3 length: 17 residues. This sample was taken from a study of T-cell memory formation after mild COVID-19. Whole-study findings and limits: The authors left the SARS-CoV-2 specificity of second-wave clones peaking on day 37 unconfirmed. Clones contracting over day 15 to 85 were CD4/CD8 balanced, with later expanders leaning CD4+.

The specimen sequenced was PBMCs or a T cell subset sorted from them (not recorded which). V usage is TRBV5-1 and J usage is TRBJ2-7, with TRBD1 matching 9 bases. This sequence was found in an adult woman who had mild COVID-19 (a few samples of this study predate the infection). Cell type and time point are not known. The CDR3 loop is CASSLGRTGALSYEQYF. The CDR3 DNA is TGCGCCAGCAGCTTGGGCAGGACAGGGGCCCTCTCCTACGAGCAGTACTTC.